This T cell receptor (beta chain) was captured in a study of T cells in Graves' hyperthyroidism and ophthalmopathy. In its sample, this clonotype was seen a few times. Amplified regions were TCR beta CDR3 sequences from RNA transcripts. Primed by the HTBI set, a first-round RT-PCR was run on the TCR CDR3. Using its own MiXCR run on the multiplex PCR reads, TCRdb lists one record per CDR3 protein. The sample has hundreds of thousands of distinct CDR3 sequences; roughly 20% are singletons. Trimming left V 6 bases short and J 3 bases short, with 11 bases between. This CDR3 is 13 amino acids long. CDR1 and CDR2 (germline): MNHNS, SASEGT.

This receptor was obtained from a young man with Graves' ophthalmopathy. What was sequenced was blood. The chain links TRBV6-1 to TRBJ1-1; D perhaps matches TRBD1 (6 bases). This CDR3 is CASSTGMDTEAFF. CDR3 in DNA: TGTGCCAGCAGCACAGGGATGGACACTGAAGCTTTCTTT.